This T cell receptor beta chain was identified during a study of early T cells in non-severe SARS-CoV-2 infection. Study in general: It was bulk RNA from unsorted whole blood that was sequenced, and the chains were unpaired.

Separate cDNA molecules each had unique molecular identifiers attached to them. One entry per CDR3 protein, called by TCRdb with MiXCR from the 5' RACE reads. The sample records tens of thousands of distinct CDR3 sequences, 15% to 18% being singletons. CDR1 and CDR2 from the germline V gene are KGHSH and LQKENI. CDR3 length equals 14 residues. The V and J ends lost 2 bases and 3 bases respectively, with 11 bases between them. This clonotype came up many times. The receptor was derived from an adult who was a healthcare worker with PCR-confirmed SARS-CoV-2 infection or an uninfected control (not recorded which). Sequencing was carried out using whole blood. J is TRBJ2-7 and V is TRBV18; D may be TRBD1 (6 bases). CDR3 amino acids: CASSPAGQLYEQYF. For the CDR3, the DNA is TGTGCCAGCTCACCAGCAGGACAGCTCTACGAGCAGTACTTC.